This T cell receptor beta chain was captured in a study of T cell responses to AZD1222 COVID-19 vaccine (dated by TCRdb to about 2021). Concerning the study at large: AZD1222 recipients given second doses at about 4 weeks or at about 12 weeks were pooled, since spike-specific TCR depth and breadth were not found to differ between the two schedules. A total of approximately 230 trial participants underwent TCR sequencing, of whom 200 to 220 received two doses of AZD1222 and around 26 received two doses of the MenACWY control vaccine. Trial participants were enrolled into age subgroups of 18-55, 56-69 and 70-plus years, which contained 148, 28 and 57 TCR-sequenced participants, respectively.

The cysteine opens and the phenylalanine closes a CDR3 of 14 amino acids. Only the CDR3 DNA stays, 42 bases, in frame from base 1. In the germline V gene, CDR1 corresponds to SGDLS and CDR2 to YYNGEE. The germline V end is reduced by 1 base and the J end by 4 bases; junction bases left unmatched: 1. The study at large found these results: A significant rise in spike-specific TCR breadth and depth was observed after two AZD1222 doses relative to day 0 and relative to MenACWY recipients. In the small 56-69-year group, the increase in depth fell short of significance, most likely because of low power. No day 14 peak-response samples were available, so repertoires were characterized only after the peak T cell response. Reportedly, almost half of the unique spike-specific TCRs recognized epitopes lying outside the regions that are mutated in the B.1.351 and B.1.1.7 variants. Conclusions about previously exposed vaccinees are limited because only five to seven AZD1222 recipients were SARS-CoV-2 seropositive at baseline. Most participants were white British and females outnumbered males, and the authors suggested that clonal diversity may have been underestimated. CD4 TCRs associated with the vaccine covered the entire spike protein, and the dominant responses were in regions 160-218 and 743-854.

According to the study, the label for this sample's time point signals: baseline before first vaccination. Vaccinee samples came from UK trials COV001 and COV002, including a single-blind randomized controlled phase 2/3 trial of AZD1222 (ChAdOx1 nCoV-19) in healthy adults. For TCRbeta chain sequencing, PBMC samples were collected from trial participants at day 0 and at day 28 after the second dose. To note about this clone: Its target antigen remains unknown. No quality values exist for individual bases; no much larger clone is one base distant.

The CDR3 regions of human TCRbeta chains were analyzed by immunosequencing. As for how the authors treated the data: TCRs in the repertoires were matched against a reference library of SARS-CoV-2-specific TCRs that had been generated with the MIRA antigen-specificity platform. Breadth meant the fraction of unique TCRs that were SARS-CoV-2-associated, whereas depth meant the fraction of total T cells that were SARS-CoV-2-associated. Using the MIRA data, each spike-specific TCR was assigned both to the spike region to which the TCR was reactive and to a CD4 or CD8 class. Log10-transformed breadth and depth values were compared by one-way ANOVA with Sidak's multiple comparisons tests. TCRdb stores this immuneACCESS table with in-frame sequences only. Part of the clones is absent; in the studies checked, under half of the shortfall reflects unresolved V genes, and no reason is known for the rest. That table furnishes V, J and clone size, whereas the DNA furnished D and trimming. The sample has over 85,000 clones on record, 90% of them singletons. The ten biggest clones cover approximately 9.1% of the sample.

The chain joins TRBV9 to TRBJ2-2, with TRBD1 matching 7 junction bases. The source is an adult in good health. The specimen was peripheral blood, collected on day 0 of AZD1222 vaccination. The CDR3 sequence is CASSVQGVTGELFF. The nucleotide sequence is TGTGCCAGCAGCGTACAGGGGGTCACCGGGGAGCTGTTTTTT.